This is a list of T cell receptor beta chains from one sample in a study of vaccination effects on CD4 cells after COVID-19. Repertoires were generated with immunoSEQ multiplex PCR, while TCRdb's copy carries only in-frame clones and drops some. The data show some 52,000 clones, about four fifths seen once. No antigen has been assigned to these receptors. Sequenced material: CD4+ T cells from PBMCs cultured with HCoV-OC43 spike peptides, taken before COVID-19 vaccination. The source of these receptors is a human donor who received a COVID-19 vaccine. The CDR3 runs from the conserved cysteine through the conserved F or W. The D gene is left open where the match is weak. Clone sizes are given selectively: once, few, many, or a class where the clone is expanded.

d_call: TRBD2; j_call: TRBJ2-1; v_call: TRBV14; clone_size: -; cdr3_aa: CASSPSARGLAAYNEQFF; cdr3_nt: TGTGCCAGCAGCCCCTCGGCGAGGGGACTAGCGGCTTACAATGAGCAGTTCTTC
d_call: TRBD1; j_call: TRBJ2-5; v_call: TRBV10-3; clone_size: -; cdr3_aa: CAISPGQGQETQYF; cdr3_nt: TGTGCCATCAGCCCGGGACAGGGGCAAGAGACCCAGTACTTC
d_call: -; j_call: TRBJ1-3; v_call: TRBV7-9; clone_size: once; cdr3_aa: CASSSPAGNTIYF; cdr3_nt: TGTGCCAGCAGCTCGCCGGCGGGAAACACCATATATTTT
d_call: TRBD2; j_call: TRBJ2-1; v_call: TRBV28; clone_size: -; cdr3_aa: CASSSGASGGDEQFF; cdr3_nt: TGTGCCAGCAGTTCGGGGGCTAGCGGGGGGGATGAGCAGTTCTTC
d_call: -; j_call: TRBJ1-1; v_call: TRBV6-5; clone_size: -; cdr3_aa: CASMIDRMNTEAFF; cdr3_nt: TGTGCCAGCATGATAGACAGGATGAACACTGAAGCTTTCTTT
d_call: TRBD1; j_call: TRBJ1-3; v_call: TRBV4-2; clone_size: -; cdr3_aa: CASSQPPRTGTGNTIYF; cdr3_nt: TGTGCCAGCAGCCAACCTCCCCGGACAGGGACTGGAAACACCATATATTTT
d_call: -; j_call: TRBJ1-1; v_call: TRBV28; clone_size: few; cdr3_aa: CASSPRSENTEAFF; cdr3_nt: TGTGCCAGCAGTCCCCGATCTGAGAACACTGAAGCTTTCTTT
d_call: -; j_call: TRBJ2-3; v_call: TRBV5-1; clone_size: -; cdr3_aa: CASADNTDTQYF; cdr3_nt: TGCGCCAGCGCTGATAACACAGATACGCAGTATTTT
d_call: -; j_call: TRBJ2-5; v_call: TRBV6-5; clone_size: -; cdr3_aa: CASSYSETQYF; cdr3_nt: TGTGCCAGCAGTTACTCGGAGACCCAGTACTTC
d_call: -; j_call: TRBJ2-3; v_call: TRBV7-9; clone_size: -; cdr3_aa: CASSLAVRLKGEDTQYF; cdr3_nt: TGTGCCAGCAGCTTAGCGGTTAGACTCAAGGGGGAAGATACGCAGTATTTT
d_call: -; j_call: TRBJ1-5; v_call: TRBV19; clone_size: once; cdr3_aa: CASSMRTQPQHF; cdr3_nt: TGTGCCAGTAGTATGCGAACCCAGCCCCAGCATTTT
d_call: TRBD1; j_call: TRBJ1-1; v_call: TRBV28; clone_size: -; cdr3_aa: CASSLNTGGRTEAFF; cdr3_nt: TGTGCCAGCAGTCTAAATACAGGGGGGAGAACTGAAGCTTTCTTT
d_call: -; j_call: TRBJ2-1; v_call: TRBV5-4; clone_size: -; cdr3_aa: CASRAGQSSYNEQFF; cdr3_nt: TGTGCCAGCAGGGCGGGGCAGTCCTCCTACAATGAGCAGTTCTTC
d_call: -; j_call: TRBJ1-1; v_call: TRBV4-1; clone_size: -; cdr3_aa: CASSQDLGVGAFF; cdr3_nt: TGCGCCAGCAGCCAAGATCTAGGTGTTGGAGCTTTCTTT
d_call: -; j_call: TRBJ1-2; v_call: TRBV6-1; clone_size: -; cdr3_aa: CASSERGTGYTF; cdr3_nt: TGTGCCAGCAGTGAGCGCGGTACTGGCTACACCTTC
d_call: -; j_call: TRBJ2-1; v_call: TRBV24-1; clone_size: -; cdr3_aa: CATSDPPVNNEQFF; cdr3_nt: TGTGCCACCAGTGACCCCCCCGTGAACAATGAGCAGTTCTTC
d_call: -; j_call: TRBJ2-5; v_call: TRBV27; clone_size: -; cdr3_aa: CASSLQARGPQETQYF; cdr3_nt: TGTGCCAGCAGTTTACAGGCGCGGGGGCCCCAAGAGACCCAGTACTTC
d_call: TRBD1; j_call: TRBJ1-1; v_call: TRBV9; clone_size: -; cdr3_aa: CASSESTGTGSFMNTEAFF; cdr3_nt: TGTGCCAGCAGCGAGAGTACCGGGACAGGGAGCTTCATGAACACTGAAGCTTTCTTT
d_call: -; j_call: TRBJ2-2; v_call: TRBV7-9; clone_size: -; cdr3_aa: CASSFTQTGELFF; cdr3_nt: TGTGCCAGCAGCTTTACACAAACCGGGGAGCTGTTTTTT
d_call: -; j_call: TRBJ1-1; v_call: TRBV5-6; clone_size: -; cdr3_aa: CASSLRGLVTEAFF; cdr3_nt: TGTGCCAGCAGCTTGAGAGGGTTGGTCACTGAAGCTTTCTTT
d_call: -; j_call: TRBJ2-6; v_call: TRBV5-1; clone_size: -; cdr3_aa: CASKQIAGGANVLTF; cdr3_nt: TGCGCCAGCAAGCAGATAGCAGGCGGGGCCAACGTCCTGACTTTC
d_call: -; j_call: TRBJ1-4; v_call: TRBV19; clone_size: once; cdr3_aa: CASKTREGSAKLFF; cdr3_nt: TGTGCCAGTAAAACCAGGGAGGGATCGGCAAAACTGTTTTTT
d_call: -; j_call: TRBJ1-5; v_call: TRBV7-2; clone_size: -; cdr3_aa: CASSASDRFYSNQPQHF; cdr3_nt: TGTGCCAGCAGCGCGTCGGACAGATTCTATAGCAATCAGCCCCAGCATTTT
d_call: -; j_call: TRBJ1-5; v_call: TRBV5-1; clone_size: -; cdr3_aa: CASSLAGYSNQPQHF; cdr3_nt: TGCGCCAGCAGCTTGGCCGGATATAGCAATCAGCCCCAGCATTTT
d_call: TRBD1; j_call: TRBJ2-4; v_call: TRBV10-2; clone_size: -; cdr3_aa: CATVGTGGKNIQYF; cdr3_nt: TGCGCCACCGTCGGGACAGGGGGCAAAAACATTCAGTACTTC
d_call: -; j_call: TRBJ2-1; v_call: TRBV19; clone_size: once; cdr3_aa: CASGQSYNEQFF; cdr3_nt: TGTGCCAGTGGACAGTCCTACAATGAGCAGTTCTTC
d_call: -; j_call: TRBJ1-1; v_call: TRBV19; clone_size: once; cdr3_aa: CASKAGLNTEAFF; cdr3_nt: TGTGCCAGTAAGGCAGGTTTGAACACTGAAGCTTTCTTT
d_call: -; j_call: TRBJ1-2; v_call: TRBV6-6; clone_size: -; cdr3_aa: CASSYSPGAGYGYTF; cdr3_nt: TGTGCCAGCAGTTACTCTCCGGGGGCAGGCTATGGCTACACCTTC
d_call: -; j_call: TRBJ2-2; v_call: TRBV6-5; clone_size: once; cdr3_aa: CASSPDVPGELFF; cdr3_nt: TGTGCCAGCAGCCCCGATGTGCCCGGGGAGCTGTTTTTT
d_call: -; j_call: TRBJ1-4; v_call: TRBV30; clone_size: -; cdr3_aa: CAWSLRGSFNEKLFF; cdr3_nt: TGTGCCTGGAGTTTGAGAGGGAGTTTTAATGAAAAACTGTTTTTT
d_call: TRBD1; j_call: TRBJ2-1; v_call: TRBV7-3; clone_size: -; cdr3_aa: CASSTGQGGWNEQFF; cdr3_nt: TGTGCCAGCAGCACCGGACAGGGGGGTTGGAATGAGCAGTTCTTC
d_call: -; j_call: TRBJ1-3; v_call: TRBV7-9; clone_size: few; cdr3_aa: CASSSNSGNTIYF; cdr3_nt: TGTGCCAGCAGCTCCAACTCTGGAAACACCATATATTTT
d_call: -; j_call: TRBJ2-3; v_call: TRBV5-1; clone_size: once; cdr3_aa: CASSLFSGTDTQYF; cdr3_nt: TGCGCCAGCAGCTTGTTCTCGGGGACAGATACGCAGTATTTT
d_call: TRBD1; j_call: TRBJ1-1; v_call: TRBV10-3; clone_size: -; cdr3_aa: CAIARGLTEAFF; cdr3_nt: TGTGCCATCGCCAGGGGGCTCACTGAAGCTTTCTTT
d_call: -; j_call: TRBJ1-1; v_call: TRBV30; clone_size: -; cdr3_aa: CAWFHGGNTEAFF; cdr3_nt: TGTGCCTGGTTCCATGGGGGGAACACTGAAGCTTTCTTT
d_call: TRBD1; j_call: TRBJ1-6; v_call: TRBV6-2/TRBV6-3; clone_size: -; cdr3_aa: CASSSRDRASNSPLHF; cdr3_nt: TGTGCCAGCAGTTCCCGGGACAGGGCGTCGAATTCACCCCTCCACTTT
d_call: TRBD1; j_call: TRBJ1-2; v_call: TRBV10-3; clone_size: -; cdr3_aa: CAIQGWDRNYGYTF; cdr3_nt: TGTGCCATACAGGGTTGGGACAGGAACTATGGCTACACCTTC
d_call: -; j_call: TRBJ2-5; v_call: TRBV30; clone_size: -; cdr3_aa: CAWSGGLLPGQTQYF; cdr3_nt: TGTGCCTGGAGTGGGGGCCTCCTCCCCGGTCAGACCCAGTACTTC
d_call: -; j_call: TRBJ1-2; v_call: TRBV6-2/TRBV6-3; clone_size: -; cdr3_aa: CASSDSYGYTF; cdr3_nt: TGTGCCAGCAGTGACAGCTATGGCTACACCTTC
d_call: TRBD1; j_call: TRBJ2-3; v_call: TRBV5-6; clone_size: -; cdr3_aa: CASSLVRQGADTQYF; cdr3_nt: TGTGCCAGCAGCTTGGTAAGACAGGGGGCAGATACGCAGTATTTT
d_call: TRBD2; j_call: TRBJ2-5; v_call: TRBV6-5; clone_size: -; cdr3_aa: CATGRSRVETQYF; cdr3_nt: TGTGCCACCGGGAGGAGTCGGGTAGAGACCCAGTACTTC
d_call: -; j_call: TRBJ2-3; v_call: TRBV6-6; clone_size: -; cdr3_aa: CASSRTGPITDTQYF; cdr3_nt: TGTGCCAGCAGTCGAACGGGTCCCATCACAGATACGCAGTATTTT
d_call: TRBD2; j_call: TRBJ2-3; v_call: TRBV29-1; clone_size: -; cdr3_aa: CSVPPQRGTIHTQYF; cdr3_nt: TGCAGCGTCCCCCCCCAGCGGGGCACGATCCATACGCAGTATTTT
d_call: -; j_call: TRBJ2-3; v_call: TRBV12-3/TRBV12-4; clone_size: -; cdr3_aa: CASSFRDTQYF; cdr3_nt: TGTGCCAGCAGCTTTAGGGATACGCAGTATTTT
d_call: TRBD2; j_call: TRBJ2-3; v_call: TRBV6-5; clone_size: -; cdr3_aa: CASNPGLAGTDTQYF; cdr3_nt: TGTGCCAGCAACCCGGGACTAGCGGGCACAGATACGCAGTATTTT
d_call: -; j_call: TRBJ1-2; v_call: TRBV10-1; clone_size: -; cdr3_aa: CASMGGGRSNYGYTF; cdr3_nt: TGCGCCAGCATGGGGGGGGGCAGATCTAACTATGGCTACACCTTC
d_call: -; j_call: TRBJ2-2; v_call: TRBV7-3; clone_size: -; cdr3_aa: CASSLGANTGELFF; cdr3_nt: TGTGCCAGCTCCTTGGGAGCGAACACCGGGGAGCTGTTTTTT
d_call: TRBD2; j_call: TRBJ2-5; v_call: TRBV6-1; clone_size: -; cdr3_aa: CASSGPGTSGGPIWYKTQYF; cdr3_nt: TGTGCCAGCAGTGGTCCCGGGACTAGCGGGGGGCCCATTTGGTACAAGACCCAGTACTTC
d_call: -; j_call: TRBJ1-2; v_call: TRBV12-3/TRBV12-4; clone_size: few; cdr3_aa: CASSQAYYGYTF; cdr3_nt: TGTGCCAGCAGTCAGGCCTACTATGGCTACACCTTC
d_call: -; j_call: TRBJ1-6; v_call: TRBV6-4; clone_size: -; cdr3_aa: CASRMDGNNSPLHF; cdr3_nt: TGTGCCAGCAGAATGGACGGGAATAATTCACCCCTCCACTTT
d_call: -; j_call: TRBJ1-1; v_call: TRBV5-4; clone_size: -; cdr3_aa: CASSLRGGTEAFF; cdr3_nt: TGTGCCAGCAGCTTGAGGGGGGGCACTGAAGCTTTCTTT